The 28 T cell receptor beta chains presented below share a single source sample, sequenced in a study of blood T cell repertoires in COVID-19. TCRdb's copy holds only in-frame clones and misses some; the assay was immunoSEQ multiplex PCR. This table has about 220,000 clones, less than 90% appearing once. The sample was peripheral blood. The receptors were gathered from a young man with active or convalescent COVID-19.

This chain uses TRBV18 with TRBJ2-3; 8 bases agree with TRBD1. The CDR3 extends over 16 amino acids. Looked up from germline, CDR1 is KGHSH and CDR2 is LQKENI. With 2 bases clipped from V and 3 bases from J, the junction kept 7 bases outside the gene matches. The CDR3 protein is CASSPLFGQGTDTQYF. As DNA, the CDR3 is TGTGCCAGCTCACCATTATTCGGACAGGGAACAGATACGCAGTATTTT.

The chain couples TRBV5-1 to TRBJ2-5; D perhaps matches TRBD1 (6 bases). The CDR3 consists of 14 residues. CDR1 and CDR2 from the germline V gene are SGHRS and YFSETQ. Deletions cut 4 bases from V and 1 base from J, with 11 bases between. The CDR3 nucleotides read TGCGCCAGCAGCCTGGGACACCCCCAAGAGACCCAGTACTTC. Its protein is CASSLGHPQETQYF.

This clone appeared a few times. V and J are TRBV28 and TRBJ2-2, with 13 bases fitting TRBD2. V shed 5 bases, J shed 4 bases, and the junction held 10 bases outside the gene matches. Germline-derived CDR1 and CDR2 are MDHEN and SYDVKM. There are 18 residues in the CDR3. For the CDR3, the DNA is TGTGCCAGCAGTCCGATGATACTAGCGGGGGGGCCCACCGGGGAGCTGTTTTTT. Residues: CASSPMILAGGPTGELFF.

The chain uses TRBV20-1 and TRBJ2-3, with 8 bases identical to TRBD1. CDR3 length: 11 residues. CDR1 and CDR2 from the germline V gene are DFQATT and SNEGSKA (reference sequence). Written as DNA, the CDR3 is TGCAGCACAGGGGGGTGGGATACGCAGTATTTT. Encoded protein: CSTGGWDTQYF.

This clone was seen a few times. The chain combines TRBV19 with TRBJ2-2, with 7 bases that match TRBD1. Germline CDR1 LNHDA, CDR2 SQIVND (reference sequence). This CDR3 has 14 amino acids. V was clipped by 5 bases and J by 4 bases; unmatched bases: 4. Here the CDR3 reads CASSSGTATGELFF. CDR3 bases: TGTGCCAGTAGTTCCGGGACAGCCACCGGGGAGCTGTTTTTT.

The genes are TRBV28 and TRBJ1-6; 7 bases are a match to TRBD1. Germline CDR1 and CDR2: MDHEN and SYDVKM. V was clipped by 11 bases and J by 7 bases; unmatched bases: 11. The CDR3 has 14 amino acids. The CDR3 protein is CAGKTDRENSPLHF. The CDR3 DNA follows: TGTGCCGGGAAAACCGACAGGGAAAATTCACCCCTCCACTTT. The complete variable domain, with remaining parts taken from reference TRBV28 and TRBJ1-6, reads DVKVTQSSRYLVKRTGEKVFLECVQDMDHENMFWYRQDPGLGLRLIYFSYDVKMKEKGDIPEGYSVSREKKERFSLILESASTNQTSMYLCAGKTDRENSPLHFGNGTRLTVT.

This rearrangement joins TRBV5-4 to TRBJ2-3, with 7 bases aligning to TRBD1. The CDR3 is made up of 16 amino acids. The germline CDR1 and CDR2 sequences are SGHNT and YYREEE (reference sequence). J lost 4 bases, V lost 0 bases, and 8 bases had no gene match. CDR3 bases: TGTGCCAGCAGCTTGGACGACAGGGTGGGACCAGATACGCAGTATTTT. It yields the protein CASSLDDRVGPDTQYF.

This chain joins TRBV11-2 and TRBJ1-5; D is unresolved. From germline, CDR1 is SGHAT and CDR2 FQNNGV. Trimming removed 5 bases at V and 5 bases at J, with 10 bases between. The CDR3 covers 13 residues. The CDR3 sequence is CASSPSGHQPQHF. The CDR3 DNA follows: TGTGCCAGCAGCCCCTCCGGTCATCAGCCCCAGCATTTT.

The count of this clone is one. J is TRBJ2-1 and V is TRBV20-1; D may correspond to TRBD1 or TRBD2 (6 bases each). The CDR3 loop spans 13 amino acids. Trimming removed 3 bases at V and 2 bases at J, with 8 bases between. Germline V lookup: CDR1 DFQATT, CDR2 SNEGSKA (reference sequence). The CDR3 sequence is CSASGGPYNEQFF. As DNA, the CDR3 is TGCAGTGCTAGTGGGGGGCCCTACAATGAGCAGTTCTTC.

The chain couples TRBV12-3 or TRBV12-4 to TRBJ1-4, with no clear D. The length of the CDR3 is 13 residues. V dropped 3 bases and J dropped 5 bases, with 7 bases sitting between them. The CDR3 DNA follows: TGTGCCAGCAGTTTTGGCGGGAATGAAAAACTGTTTTTT. Encoded protein: CASSFGGNEKLFF.

The chain joins TRBV15 to TRBJ1-5; D remains unclear. Between the trimmed V and J ends, which lost 3 bases and 7 bases, there was a span of 10 bases. The CDR3 length is 13 residues. Germline lookup yields CDR1 LNHNV and CDR2 YYDKDF (reference sequence). For the CDR3, the DNA is TGTGCCACCAGCAGCCCCCGGGTGCAGCCCCAGCATTTT. This sequence encodes CATSSPRVQPQHF.

The chain has TRBV28 and TRBJ1-2; D is undetermined. CDR1 and CDR2 (germline): MDHEN, SYDVKM. V lost 6 bases, J lost 4 bases, and 15 bases lay in between. This CDR3 region has 14 residues. CDR3 protein: CASSYQAEIYGYTF. The CDR3 coding sequence is TGTGCCAGCAGCTACCAGGCAGAAATCTATGGCTACACCTTC.

The chain couples TRBV29-1 to TRBJ1-1; no clear D. Germline V lookup: CDR1 SQVTM, CDR2 ANQGSEA. The CDR3 extends over 14 amino acids. V gave up 1 base and J gave up 4 bases, with 13 bases separating them. CDR3 coding DNA: TGCAGCGTTGAAGGTGGGGAGACGGGCACTGAAGCTTTCTTT. It is translated as CSVEGGETGTEAFF.

The chain combines TRBV2 with TRBJ1-1, with 9 bases fitting TRBD1. V lost 6 bases to trimming and J lost 0 bases; unmatched junction nucleotides: 11. Germline assignment: CDR1 SNHLY and CDR2 FYNNEI. There are 17 residues in the CDR3. The CDR3 DNA sequence: TGTGCCAGCAGCACCGACAGGGGGGGAAGCATGAACACTGAAGCTTTCTTT. It codes for CASSTDRGGSMNTEAFF.

This clone appeared a few times. The CDR3 region is CASSQEGTAWTGDGYTF. The CDR3 DNA follows: TGTGCCAGCAGCCAAGAGGGGACCGCCTGGACAGGGGATGGCTACACCTTC. This chain uses TRBV4-2 with TRBJ1-2, with 9 positions matching TRBD1. Per germline, CDR1 LGHNA and CDR2 YNFKEQ. The CDR3 has 17 amino acids. The V segment lost 0 bases and the J segment 6 bases; nucleotides outside the gene matches: 11.

The chain joins TRBV24-1 to TRBJ2-1; tentative D call: TRBD2 (6 bases). Germline CDR1 reads KGHDR; CDR2 reads SFDVKD. The CDR3 sequence is 16 residues long. Trimming removed 4 bases from V and 1 base from J, with 13 bases in between. The CDR3 nucleotides read TGTGCCACCAGTGACCCGACGGGGGAATCCTACAATGAGCAGTTCTTC. This sequence encodes CATSDPTGESYNEQFF.

The CDR3 DNA reads TGTGCCAGCAGCCGAGGCCCGGGGGTTTCCTACGAGCAGTACTTC. As protein: CASSRGPGVSYEQYF. V is TRBV7-6 and J is TRBJ2-7, with TRBD2 as a possible D gene (6 bases). The CDR3 is 15 amino acids. V lost 5 bases and J lost 1, with 15 bases in between. Germline-derived CDR1 and CDR2 are SGHVS and FNYEAQ.

The count of this clone is one. The chain recombines TRBV6-2 or TRBV6-3 with TRBJ1-5; unclear D gene. CDR1 and CDR2 (germline): MNHEY, SVGEGT. The CDR3 has 16 amino acids. Trimming removed 6 bases at V and 2 bases at J, with 17 bases between. The chain's CDR3 is CASSGLLSSGNQPQHF. The CDR3 DNA follows: TGTGCCAGCAGCGGACTCTTGAGCAGTGGCAATCAGCCCCAGCATTTT.

The V call is TRBV20-1, the J call TRBJ1-6; D gene uncertain. The CDR3 contains 11 residues. Germline V gene data show CDR1 as DFQATT and CDR2 as SNEGSKA (reference sequence). The V end lost 6 bases, the J end lost 13 bases, and 13 bases lay between the germline ends. The CDR3 loop is CSAPDIGPLHF. CDR3 DNA sequence: TGCAGTGCCCCCGACATTGGTCCCCTCCACTTT.

The CDR3 DNA sequence: TGTGCCAGCAGTTCCGCGGGGACTAGGGAGTATGAGCAGTTCTTC. Translated: CASSSAGTREYEQFF. This sequence joins TRBV28 and TRBJ2-1, with TRBD2 matching 8 bases. V was clipped by 4 bases and J by 8 bases; unmatched bases: 10. The CDR3 contains 15 residues. In germline, CDR1 is MDHEN, CDR2 SYDVKM.

V usage is TRBV5-4 and J usage is TRBJ2-5; TRBD1 agrees at 11 bases. There are 15 residues in the CDR3. V dropped 3 bases and J dropped 4; count of bases not matched to a gene: 5. The germline gives CDR1 SGHNT, CDR2 YYREEE (reference sequence). CDR3 loop: CASSSGTGGRETQYF. The CDR3 nucleotides are TGTGCCAGCAGCTCAGGGACAGGGGGTCGAGAGACCCAGTACTTC.

The genes are TRBV2 and TRBJ1-1; TRBD1 matches at 7 bases. Looked up from germline, CDR1 is SNHLY and CDR2 is FYNNEI. V dropped 5 bases and J dropped 4; count of bases not matched to a gene: 4. The CDR3 consists of 13 residues. The CDR3 nucleotides read TGTGCCAGCAGTCGACAGGGTATCACTGAAGCTTTCTTT. Translating it yields CASSRQGITEAFF.

This clone showed up just once. The chain couples TRBV5-6 to TRBJ1-2; possibly TRBD1 for D (6 bases). CDR3 length: 14 residues. The germline gives CDR1 SGHDT, CDR2 YYEEEE. Deletions cut 0 bases from V and 8 bases from J, with 14 bases between. The CDR3 sequence is CASSLVRGARGYTF. The CDR3 DNA sequence: TGTGCCAGCAGCTTGGTTCGGGGGGCGAGGGGCTACACCTTC. The full variable domain, completed using reference TRBV5-6 and TRBJ1-2, is DAGVTQSPTHLIKTRGQQVTLRCSPKSGHDTVSWYQQALGQGPQFIFQYYEEEERQRGNFPDRFSGHQFPNYSSELNVNALLLGDSALYLCASSLVRGARGYTFGSGTRLTVV.

This chain uses TRBV7-6 with TRBJ2-1, with 8 bases lining up with TRBD2. Looked up from germline, CDR1 is SGHVS and CDR2 is FNYEAQ. The CDR3 is 15 residues long. The V and J ends lost 5 bases and 5 bases, in that order; junction bases with no gene match: 8. The CDR3 DNA reads TGTGCCAGCAGCCCCCCGGGGGGGGACCACAATGAGCAGTTCTTC. Amino acids: CASSPPGGDHNEQFF.

This clone has only one observation. This chain links TRBV4-3 with TRBJ2-1, with 8 bases fitting TRBD1. The CDR3 runs 15 residues. Germline V gene lookup returns CDR1 LGHNA and CDR2 YSLEER. V trimming: 1 base; J trimming: 8 bases; junction bases outside the gene matches: 7. The CDR3 reads CASSQGQGASDEQFF. In DNA form, the CDR3 reads TGCGCCAGCAGCCAAGGTCAGGGGGCGTCCGATGAGCAGTTCTTC.

This clone was seen a handful of times. The chain uses TRBV2 and TRBJ1-6; no firm D call. Trimming stripped 7 bases from V and 5 bases from J, with 18 bases between. Looked up from germline, CDR1 is SNHLY and CDR2 is FYNNEI. There are 16 residues in the CDR3. CDR3 sequence (DNA): TGTGCCAGCACCGAGTACGCGGGGATTGATAATTCACCCCTCCACTTT. This encodes CASTEYAGIDNSPLHF.

The chain uses TRBV6-5 and TRBJ2-1; D gene uncertain. Germline values: CDR1 MNHEY, CDR2 SVGAGI. This CDR3 spans 16 amino acids. V dropped 2 bases and J dropped 0 bases, with 11 bases sitting between them. CDR3 in amino acids: CASSYQASSSYNEQFF. The CDR3 DNA sequence: TGTGCCAGCAGTTACCAAGCGAGTAGCTCCTACAATGAGCAGTTCTTC.

The CDR3 sequence: CAWSREGGYTF. CDR3 DNA: TGTGCCTGGAGTAGGGAGGGTGGCTACACCTTC. This chain joins TRBV30 and TRBJ1-2; the D is unclear. V was cut by 2 bases and J by 7 bases, with 8 bases left in between. The CDR3 sequence is 11 residues long. The germline V gene has CDR1 GTSNPN and CDR2 SVGIG (reference sequence). The complete variable domain, with remaining parts taken from reference TRBV30 and TRBJ1-2, reads SQTIHQWPATLVQPVGSPLSLECTVEGTSNPNLYWYRQAAGRGLQLLFYSVGIGQISSEVPQNLSASRPQDRQFILSSKKLLLSDSGFYLCAWSREGGYTFGSGTRLTVV.